Each of the 9 T cell receptor beta chains below was sequenced from the same sample in a study of early T cells in non-severe SARS-CoV-2 infection. TCRdb processed the 5' RACE reads anew with MiXCR; each CDR3 protein has one entry. The sample includes some 60,000 distinct CDR3 sequences, around 13% seen only once; the top ten take approximately 2.9%. Sequenced input: whole blood. Receptors were obtained from an adult who was a healthcare worker with PCR-confirmed SARS-CoV-2 infection or an uninfected control (not recorded which).

The table lists this clonotype with many counts. The V gene is TRBV11-2, the J gene TRBJ2-7, with no clear D. V lost 3 bases, J lost 5 bases, and 11 bases lay in between. CDR3 length: 13 amino acids. CDR1 is SGHAT, CDR2 FQNNGV, per germline. DNA for the CDR3: TGTGCCAGCAGCTTCTCCGACCGGGACGAGCAGTACTTC. The encoded protein is CASSFSDRDEQYF.

This clonotype was seen ten or more times. The chain joins TRBV7-2 to TRBJ2-1; 13 bases agree with TRBD2. Germline V CDR1 and CDR2: SGHTA, FQGNSA. The CDR3 covers 14 residues. The ends lost 5 bases at V and 7 bases at J; junction bases unmatched: 2. The CDR3, as DNA: TGTGCCAGCAGCCGGACTAGCGGGAGAAATGAGCAGTTCTTC. It specifies CASSRTSGRNEQFF.

This clonotype has a count of ten or more. This chain links TRBV28 with TRBJ1-2; a possible D gene is TRBD1 (6 bases). Trimming left V 4 bases short and J 4 bases short, with 16 bases between. CDR1 and CDR2 (germline): MDHEN, SYDVKM. The CDR3 length is 15 residues. The DNA for the CDR3 is TGTGCCAGCAGTTCCCCAGGGGTTAACTCCTATGGCTACACCTTC. This gives the protein CASSSPGVNSYGYTF.

This clonotype has more than one count but fewer than ten. The chain combines TRBV18 with TRBJ2-1; tentatively, D is TRBD1 (6 bases). V was cut by 6 bases and J by 5 bases, with 14 bases left in between. Per the germline V gene, CDR1 is KGHSH and CDR2 is LQKENI. This CDR3 has 14 residues. The chain's CDR3 is CASSRYSGDNEQFF. The CDR3 region has the DNA TGTGCCAGCTCCCGATACTCAGGGGACAATGAGCAGTTCTTC. Supplemented by reference TRBV18 and TRBJ2-1, the full variable domain reads NAGVMQNPRHLVRRRGQEARLRCSPMKGHSHVYWYRQLPEEGLKFMVYLQKENIIDESGMPKERFSAEFPKEGPSILRIQQVVRGDSAAYFCASSRYSGDNEQFFGPGTRLTVL.

This clonotype was recorded a few times. The chain recombines TRBV15 with TRBJ2-5; 7 positions agree with TRBD2. The CDR3 has 17 amino acids. The trim removed 2 bases at V and 2 bases at J, leaving 11 bases unmatched. CDR1 is LNHNV, CDR2 YYDKDF, per germline (reference sequence). CDR3 in DNA: TGTGCCACCAGCAGATCCTCTTCGGGAGGAGGTCAAGAGACCCAGTACTTC. Translation gives CATSRSSSGGGQETQYF.

This clonotype was counted once. Since a much larger clone is just one base distant, this may be a read error. The gene calls are TRBV12-5 and TRBJ2-1; D unclear. This CDR3 region has 13 residues. In germline, CDR1 is LGHNT, CDR2 FRNRAP. DNA for the CDR3: TGTGCTAGTGGTTTGGTAAAAATCAATGGGCAGTTCTTC. This translates into CASGLVKINGQFF. The full variable domain, with the rest looked up from reference TRBV12-5 and TRBJ2-1, is DARVTQTPRHKVTEMGQEVTMRCQPILGHNTVFWYRQTMMQGLELLAYFRNRAPLDDSGMPKDRFSAEMPDATLATLKIQPSEPRDSAVYFCASGLVKINGQFFGPGTRLTVL.

This clonotype was observed at least ten times. The V and J genes are TRBV12-3 or TRBV12-4 and TRBJ2-5; 11 positions agree with TRBD1. V lost 3 bases and J lost 4; bases outside the gene matches: 4. The CDR3 consists of 15 residues. For the CDR3, the DNA is TGTGCCAGCAGTTTGGACAGGGGGCATGGAGAGACCCAGTACTTC. Its translation: CASSLDRGHGETQYF.

The chain uses TRBV28 and TRBJ2-1, with D unresolved. This CDR3 is built from 15 residues. Between the trimmed V and J ends, which lost 5 bases and 0 bases, there was a span of 11 bases. Germline CDR1 and CDR2: MDHEN and SYDVKM. CDR3 DNA sequence: TGTGCCAGCAGTCTAGGTTGGAGCTCCTACAATGAGCAGTTCTTC. Its translation is CASSLGWSSYNEQFF.

Concerning this clonotype: This could be a read error, since a much larger clone is one nucleotide away. The chain employs TRBV28 and TRBJ2-3; 13 positions match TRBD2. CDR3 length: 18 amino acids. Germline V gives CDR1 MDHEN, CDR2 SYDVKM. The CDR3 DNA sequence: TGTGCCAGCAGTTTCACCGGGACTAGCGGGGACGACACAGTTACGCAGTATTTT. As protein: CASSFTGTSGDDTVTQYF. The variable domain in full, with the rest retrieved from reference TRBV28 and TRBJ2-3, is DVKVTQSSRYLVKRTGEKVFLECVQDMDHENMFWYRQDPGLGLRLIYFSYDVKMKEKGDIPEGYSVSREKKERFSLILESASTNQTSMYLCASSFTGTSGDDTVTQYFGPGTRLTVL.